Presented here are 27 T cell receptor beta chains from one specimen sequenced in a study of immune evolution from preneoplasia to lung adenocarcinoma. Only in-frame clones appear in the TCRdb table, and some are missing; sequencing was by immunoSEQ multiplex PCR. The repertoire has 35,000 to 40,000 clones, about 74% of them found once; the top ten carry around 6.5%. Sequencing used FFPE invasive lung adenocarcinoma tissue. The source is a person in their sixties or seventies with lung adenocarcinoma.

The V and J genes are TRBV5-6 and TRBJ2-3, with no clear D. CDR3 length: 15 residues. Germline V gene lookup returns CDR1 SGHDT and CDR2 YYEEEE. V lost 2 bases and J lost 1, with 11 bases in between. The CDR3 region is CASSFDGRGTDTQYF. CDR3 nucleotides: TGTGCCAGCAGCTTCGACGGCAGAGGCACAGATACGCAGTATTTT.

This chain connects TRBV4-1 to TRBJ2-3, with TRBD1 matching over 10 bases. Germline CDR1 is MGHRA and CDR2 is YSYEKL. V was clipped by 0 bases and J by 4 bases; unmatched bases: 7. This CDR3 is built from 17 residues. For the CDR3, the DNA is TGCGCCAGCAGCCAAGAAACGGACAGGGGGACGTCAGATACGCAGTATTTT. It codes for CASSQETDRGTSDTQYF.

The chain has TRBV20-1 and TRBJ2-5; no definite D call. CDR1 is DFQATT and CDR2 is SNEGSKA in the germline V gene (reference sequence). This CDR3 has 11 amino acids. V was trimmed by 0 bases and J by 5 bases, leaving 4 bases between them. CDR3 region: CSARDWETQYF. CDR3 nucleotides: TGCAGTGCTAGAGATTGGGAGACCCAGTACTTC.

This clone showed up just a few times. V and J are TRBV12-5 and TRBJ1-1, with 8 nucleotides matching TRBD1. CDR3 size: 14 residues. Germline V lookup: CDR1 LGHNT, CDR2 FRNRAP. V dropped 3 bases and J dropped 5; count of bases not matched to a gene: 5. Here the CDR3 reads CASGLTGGKTEAFF. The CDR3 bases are TGTGCTAGTGGTTTAACAGGGGGGAAGACTGAAGCTTTCTTT.

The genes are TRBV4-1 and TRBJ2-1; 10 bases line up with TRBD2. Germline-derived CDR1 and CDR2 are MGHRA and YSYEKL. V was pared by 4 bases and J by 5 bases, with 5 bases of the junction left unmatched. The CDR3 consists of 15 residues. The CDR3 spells CASSPSGRRDNEQFF. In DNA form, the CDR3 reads TGCGCCAGCAGCCCTAGCGGGAGACGGGACAATGAGCAGTTCTTC.

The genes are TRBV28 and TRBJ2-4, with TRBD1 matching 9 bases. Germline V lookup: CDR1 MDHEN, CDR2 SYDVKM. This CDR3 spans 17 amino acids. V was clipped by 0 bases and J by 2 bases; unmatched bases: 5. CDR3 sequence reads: CASSLWGDRVTKNIQYF. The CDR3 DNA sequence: TGTGCCAGCAGTTTATGGGGGGACAGGGTAACCAAAAACATTCAGTACTTC. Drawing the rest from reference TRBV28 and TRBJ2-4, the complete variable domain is DVKVTQSSRYLVKRTGEKVFLECVQDMDHENMFWYRQDPGLGLRLIYFSYDVKMKEKGDIPEGYSVSREKKERFSLILESASTNQTSMYLCASSLWGDRVTKNIQYFGAGTRLSVL.

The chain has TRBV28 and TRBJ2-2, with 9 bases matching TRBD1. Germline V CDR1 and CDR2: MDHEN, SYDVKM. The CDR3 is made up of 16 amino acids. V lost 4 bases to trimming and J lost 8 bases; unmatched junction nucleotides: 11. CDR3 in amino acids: CASSYPGQGISGELFF. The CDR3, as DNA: TGTGCCAGCAGTTATCCGGGACAGGGTATCTCGGGGGAGCTGTTTTTT.

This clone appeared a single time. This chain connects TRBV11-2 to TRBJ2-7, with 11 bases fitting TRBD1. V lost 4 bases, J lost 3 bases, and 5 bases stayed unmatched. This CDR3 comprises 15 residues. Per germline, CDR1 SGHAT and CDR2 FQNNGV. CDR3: CASSSGTGGNYEQYF. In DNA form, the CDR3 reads TGTGCCAGCAGCTCAGGGACAGGGGGTAACTACGAGCAGTACTTC.

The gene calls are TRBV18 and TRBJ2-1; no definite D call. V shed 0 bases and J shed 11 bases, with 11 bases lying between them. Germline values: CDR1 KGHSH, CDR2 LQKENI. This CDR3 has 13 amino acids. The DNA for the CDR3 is TGTGCCAGCTCACCACCGATAACGGGCCAGCAGTTCTTC. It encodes CASSPPITGQQFF.

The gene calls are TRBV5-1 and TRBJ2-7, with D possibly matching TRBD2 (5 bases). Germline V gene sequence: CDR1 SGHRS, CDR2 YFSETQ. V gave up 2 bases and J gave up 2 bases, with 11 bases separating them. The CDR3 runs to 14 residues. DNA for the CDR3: TGCGCCAGCAGCTTAGAGGGCCGCCCCTACGAGCAGTACTTC. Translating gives CASSLEGRPYEQYF.

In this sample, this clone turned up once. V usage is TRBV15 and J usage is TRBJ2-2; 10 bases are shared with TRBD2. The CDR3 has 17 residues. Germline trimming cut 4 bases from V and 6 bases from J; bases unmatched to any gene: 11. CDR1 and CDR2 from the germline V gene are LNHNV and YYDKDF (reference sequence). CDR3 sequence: CATSNGLAGDRAGELFF. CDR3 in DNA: TGTGCCACCAGCAACGGCCTAGCGGGAGATCGCGCCGGGGAGCTGTTTTTT.

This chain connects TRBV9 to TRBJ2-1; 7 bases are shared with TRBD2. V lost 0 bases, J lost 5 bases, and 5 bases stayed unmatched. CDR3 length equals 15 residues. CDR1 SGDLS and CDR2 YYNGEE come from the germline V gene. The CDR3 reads CASSVGASGNNEQFF. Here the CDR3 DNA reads TGTGCCAGCAGCGTAGGGGCTAGCGGAAACAATGAGCAGTTCTTC.

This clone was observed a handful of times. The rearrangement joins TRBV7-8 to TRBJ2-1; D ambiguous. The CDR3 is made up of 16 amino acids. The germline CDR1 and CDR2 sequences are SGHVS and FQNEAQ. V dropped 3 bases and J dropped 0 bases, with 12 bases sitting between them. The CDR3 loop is CASSFLLGYSYNEQFF. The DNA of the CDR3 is TGTGCCAGCAGCTTTCTTTTAGGGTACTCCTACAATGAGCAGTTCTTC.

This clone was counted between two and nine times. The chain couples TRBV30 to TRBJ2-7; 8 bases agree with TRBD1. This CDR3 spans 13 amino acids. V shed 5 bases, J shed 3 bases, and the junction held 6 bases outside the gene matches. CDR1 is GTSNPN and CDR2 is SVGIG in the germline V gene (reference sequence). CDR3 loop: CAWAQGAVYEQYF. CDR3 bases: TGTGCCTGGGCGCAGGGGGCGGTCTACGAGCAGTACTTC.

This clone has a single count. CDR3 region: CASASDGSNYGYTF. The DNA of the CDR3 is TGCGCCAGCGCTTCGGACGGATCTAACTATGGCTACACCTTC. This chain uses TRBV5-1 with TRBJ1-2; no clear D. Germline V gene sequence: CDR1 SGHRS, CDR2 YFSETQ. Trimming cost V 7 bases and J 0 bases, with 13 bases left between them. This CDR3 has 14 amino acids.

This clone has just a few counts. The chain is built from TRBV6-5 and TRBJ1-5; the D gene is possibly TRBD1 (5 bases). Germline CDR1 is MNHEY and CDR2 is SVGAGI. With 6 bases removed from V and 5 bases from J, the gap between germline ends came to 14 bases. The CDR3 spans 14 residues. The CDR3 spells CASSPGGGYQPQHF. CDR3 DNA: TGTGCCAGCAGCCCTGGGGGGGGTTATCAGCCCCAGCATTTT.

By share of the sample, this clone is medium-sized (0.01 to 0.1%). Here the CDR3 reads CASSEGTDNTDTQYF. The CDR3 coding sequence is TGTGCCAGCAGCGAGGGGACAGATAACACAGATACGCAGTATTTT. This sequence joins TRBV9 and TRBJ2-3; TRBD1 matches at 7 bases. CDR3 length equals 15 residues. Germline V gene lookup returns CDR1 SGDLS and CDR2 YYNGEE. V shed 3 bases and J 2 bases; nucleotides not matched to a gene: 6.

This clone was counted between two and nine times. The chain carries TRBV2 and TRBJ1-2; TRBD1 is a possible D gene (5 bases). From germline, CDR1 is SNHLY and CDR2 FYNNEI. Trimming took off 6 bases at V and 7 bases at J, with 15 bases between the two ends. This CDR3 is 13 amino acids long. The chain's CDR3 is CASRGQGSGGYTF. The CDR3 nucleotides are TGTGCCAGCAGGGGCCAGGGTTCAGGTGGCTACACCTTC.

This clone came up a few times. DNA of the CDR3: TGTGCCAGCAGCTCGGGACTAGCGGGATCCGGGGAGCTGTTTTTT. Residues: CASSSGLAGSGELFF. The chain has TRBV7-3 and TRBJ2-2, with 13 positions matching TRBD2. CDR3 length: 15 amino acids. From germline, CDR1 is SGHTA and CDR2 FQGTGA. The ends lost 4 bases at V and 6 bases at J; junction bases unmatched: 2.

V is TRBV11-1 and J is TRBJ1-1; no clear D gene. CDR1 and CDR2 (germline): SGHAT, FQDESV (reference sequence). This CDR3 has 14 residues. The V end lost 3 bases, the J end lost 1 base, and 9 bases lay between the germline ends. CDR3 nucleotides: TGTGCCAGCAGCTTCGGACGGCGGAACACTGAAGCTTTCTTT. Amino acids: CASSFGRRNTEAFF.

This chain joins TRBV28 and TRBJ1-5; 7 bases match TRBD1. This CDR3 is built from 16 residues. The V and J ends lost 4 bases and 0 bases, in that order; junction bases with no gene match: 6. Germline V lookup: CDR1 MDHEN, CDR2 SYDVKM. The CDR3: CASSSRQGFSNQPQHF. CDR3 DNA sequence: TGTGCCAGCAGTTCACGACAGGGCTTTAGCAATCAGCCCCAGCATTTT.

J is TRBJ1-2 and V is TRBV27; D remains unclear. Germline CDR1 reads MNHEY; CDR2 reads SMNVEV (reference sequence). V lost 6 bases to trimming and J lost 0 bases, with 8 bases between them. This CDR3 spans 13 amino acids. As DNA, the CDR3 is TGTGCCAGCAGCCACAAGGCTAACTATGGCTACACCTTC. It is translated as CASSHKANYGYTF.

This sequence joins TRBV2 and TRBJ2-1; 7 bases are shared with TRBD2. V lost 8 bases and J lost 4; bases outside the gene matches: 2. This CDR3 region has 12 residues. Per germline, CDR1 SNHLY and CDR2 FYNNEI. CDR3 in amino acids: CASASGYNEQFF. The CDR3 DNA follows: TGTGCCAGCGCTAGCGGATACAATGAGCAGTTCTTC. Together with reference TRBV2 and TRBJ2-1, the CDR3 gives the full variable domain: EPEVTQTPSHQVTQMGQEVILRCVPISNHLYFYWYRQILGQKVEFLVSFYNNEISEKSEIFDDQFSVERPDGSNFTLKIRSTKLEDSAMYFCASASGYNEQFFGPGTRLTVL.

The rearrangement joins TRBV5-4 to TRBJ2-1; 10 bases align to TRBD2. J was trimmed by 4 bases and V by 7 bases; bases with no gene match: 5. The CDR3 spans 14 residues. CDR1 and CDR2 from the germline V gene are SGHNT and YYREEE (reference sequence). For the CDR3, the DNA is TGTGCCAGCCGTGTGACTAGCGGGTACAATGAGCAGTTCTTC. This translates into CASRVTSGYNEQFF.

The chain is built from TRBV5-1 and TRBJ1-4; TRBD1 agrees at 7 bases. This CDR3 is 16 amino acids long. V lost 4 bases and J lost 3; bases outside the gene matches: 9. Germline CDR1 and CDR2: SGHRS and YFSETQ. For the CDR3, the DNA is TGCGCCAGCAGCCCTCAGGGGGGGGAGGCTAATGAAAAACTGTTTTTT. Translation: CASSPQGGEANEKLFF.

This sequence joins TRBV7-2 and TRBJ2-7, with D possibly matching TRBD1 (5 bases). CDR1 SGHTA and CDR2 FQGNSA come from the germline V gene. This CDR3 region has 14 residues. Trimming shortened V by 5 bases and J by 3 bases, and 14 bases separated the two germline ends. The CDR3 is CASSLTSTVYEQYF. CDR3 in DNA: TGTGCCAGCAGCCTTACCTCGACAGTCTACGAGCAGTACTTC.

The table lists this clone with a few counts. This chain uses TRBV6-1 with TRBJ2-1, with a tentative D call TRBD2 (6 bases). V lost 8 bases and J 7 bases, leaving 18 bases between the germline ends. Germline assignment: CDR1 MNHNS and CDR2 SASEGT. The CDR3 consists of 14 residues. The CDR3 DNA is TGTGCCAGCCGGCGGGATGATGTATCGAATGAGCAGTTCTTC. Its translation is CASRRDDVSNEQFF.